The 23 T cell receptor beta chains given below trace back to one sample, sequenced in a study of CD8 T cells in ankylosing spondylitis. Study results and caveats: Characteristic of ankylosing spondylitis blood, it appeared, was a TCR beta motif comprising roughly 8 highly homologous variants.

These receptors have no identified antigens. MiXCR, applied by TCRdb to the 5' RACE reads, yields one record per CDR3 protein. The sample has about 420,000 distinct CDR3 sequences, about 22% seen once; the top ten hold roughly 16%. The sample consisted of blood, either unsorted or a sorted T cell fraction (not recorded which). The receptor source for this set is a male donor with ankylosing spondylitis.

The V gene is TRBV29-1, the J gene TRBJ2-2, with D possibly being TRBD2 (6 bases). Germline CDR1 SQVTM, CDR2 ANQGSEA. The CDR3 loop spans 14 amino acids. Trimming cost V 5 bases and J 0 bases, with 10 bases left between them. The CDR3 spells CSVLRTTNTGELFF. CDR3 DNA: TGCAGCGTTCTCCGGACTACGAACACCGGGGAGCTGTTTTTT.

This clonotype was observed a handful of times. The rearrangement links TRBV28 to TRBJ2-1; TRBD2 agrees at 15 bases. The CDR3 has 21 residues. V dropped 3 bases and J dropped 1; count of bases not matched to a gene: 13. The V gene's germline CDR1 is MDHEN and CDR2 SYDVKM. The CDR3 region has the DNA TGTGCCAGCAGTTTCCCCCTCCCCGGACTAGCGGGAGGGCGATCCTACAATGAGCAGTTCTTC. Translating it yields CASSFPLPGLAGGRSYNEQFF.

This clonotype appeared once. This rearrangement joins TRBV29-1 to TRBJ2-2; possible D gene TRBD1, 6 bases. V was shortened by 4 bases and J by 3 bases, with 12 bases between the two germline ends. From germline, CDR1 is SQVTM and CDR2 ANQGSEA. This CDR3 region has 14 residues. The CDR3 protein is CSVGRQGYTGELFF. The CDR3 nucleotides are TGCAGCGTTGGGAGGCAGGGGTACACCGGGGAGCTGTTTTTT.

The CDR3 reads CASRPSTGAGNTIYF. In nucleotides, the CDR3 is TGTGCCAGCAGGCCCTCAACAGGGGCTGGAAACACCATATATTTT. The rearrangement joins TRBV12-3 or TRBV12-4 to TRBJ1-3; 7 bases line up with TRBD1. The CDR3 is 15 residues long. Trimming cost V 6 bases and J 2 bases; bases outside gene matches: 7.

This clonotype was seen more than once but under ten times. The chain is built from TRBV7-2 and TRBJ2-1, with D perhaps matching TRBD1 or TRBD2 (7 bases each). The germline gives CDR1 SGHTA, CDR2 FQGNSA. Trimming pared 0 bases from V and 9 bases from J, leaving 12 bases between. The CDR3 totals 14 residues. CDR3 bases: TGTGCCAGCAGCTTAGCGGGAGGGGGCTTTGAGCAGTTCTTC. Its translation is CASSLAGGGFEQFF.

This clonotype was recorded a few times. The V gene is TRBV7-2, the J gene TRBJ2-1; D is possibly TRBD2 (6 bases). V was clipped by 3 bases and J by 3 bases, with 12 bases between them. The CDR3 runs 15 residues. From germline, CDR1 is SGHTA and CDR2 FQGNSA. This CDR3 reads CASSFGRAFYNEQFF. The DNA for the CDR3 is TGTGCCAGCAGCTTCGGGAGAGCCTTCTACAATGAGCAGTTCTTC.

This clonotype was counted ten times or more. The rearrangement uses TRBV4-3 and TRBJ1-5; a possible D gene is TRBD1 (5 bases). V shed 0 bases and J shed 6 bases, with 9 bases lying between them. Germline lookup yields CDR1 LGHNA and CDR2 YSLEER. The CDR3 contains 14 residues. CDR3 coding DNA: TGCGCCAGCAGCCAAGAGAGGGGAAGTCAGCCCCAGCATTTT. Residues: CASSQERGSQPQHF.

In this sample, this clonotype turned up many times. The chain employs TRBV5-1 and TRBJ2-7; no reliable D call. Germline lookup yields CDR1 SGHRS and CDR2 YFSETQ. This CDR3 has 14 amino acids. V dropped 2 bases and J dropped 2 bases, with 11 bases sitting between them. CDR3 sequence reads: CASSFFGLPYEQYF. The CDR3 DNA sequence: TGCGCCAGCAGCTTCTTCGGGCTCCCCTACGAGCAGTACTTC.

Details on this clonotype: The junction departs from the called germline gene at one end, perhaps through a read error. The rearrangement links TRBV7-9 to TRBJ2-7, with 14 positions matching TRBD2. The germline V gene has CDR1 SEHNR and CDR2 FQNEAQ (reference sequence). This CDR3 comprises 17 residues. DNA for the CDR3: TGTGCCAGCAGCTGGGGGGGACTAGCGGGAGACTCCTCCGAGCAGTACTTC. Translation gives CASSWGGLAGDSSEQYF.

J is TRBJ1-2 and V is TRBV5-1, with 8 bases identical to TRBD1. The CDR3 contains 16 residues. Trimming at V came to 0 bases and at J to 6 bases, leaving 10 bases not matched to a gene. Germline V gene lookup returns CDR1 SGHRS and CDR2 YFSETQ. The CDR3 loop is CASSLEPGGNLDGYTF. The CDR3 DNA follows: TGCGCCAGCAGCTTGGAACCAGGGGGCAACCTCGATGGCTACACCTTC. The entire variable domain, with the rest obtained from reference TRBV5-1 and TRBJ1-2, is as follows: KAGVTQTPRYLIKTRGQQVTLSCSPISGHRSVSWYQQTPGQGLQFLFEYFSETQRNKGNFPGRFSGRQFSNSRSEMNVSTLELGDSALYLCASSLEPGGNLDGYTFGSGTRLTVV.

This clonotype turned up a few times. The J gene is TRBJ1-3, the V gene TRBV20-1; D is unclear. From germline, CDR1 is DFQATT and CDR2 SNEGSKA (reference sequence). Deletions cut 3 bases from V and 4 bases from J, with 7 bases between. The CDR3 is made up of 12 amino acids. CDR3 residues: CSASGEGNTIYF. The CDR3 nucleotides are TGCAGTGCTAGTGGGGAGGGAAACACCATATATTTT.

V and J are TRBV7-9 and TRBJ2-4; D perhaps matches TRBD2 (5 bases). The CDR3 totals 13 residues. CDR1 is SEHNR, CDR2 FQNEAQ, per germline (reference sequence). V was pared by 7 bases and J by 3 bases, with 10 bases between. The CDR3: CASNRGDKNIQYF. DNA for the CDR3: TGTGCCAGCAACCGGGGTGACAAAAACATTCAGTACTTC.

The J gene is TRBJ1-5, the V gene TRBV19; 10 bases align to TRBD1. The CDR3 is 16 residues long. The germline V gene has CDR1 LNHDA and CDR2 SQIVND (reference sequence). The trim removed 3 bases at V and 7 bases at J, leaving 9 bases unmatched. The CDR3 protein is CASSIRDRGVRQPQHF. CDR3 DNA: TGTGCCAGTAGTATTAGGGACAGGGGTGTTAGACAGCCCCAGCATTTT.

There are a few counts of this clonotype. V gene TRBV9 combines with J gene TRBJ2-5; tentatively, D is TRBD1 (5 bases). Germline V gene lookup returns CDR1 SGDLS and CDR2 YYNGEE. The CDR3 runs 13 residues. Trimming pared 3 bases from V and 5 bases from J, leaving 11 bases between. This CDR3 is CASSGSRAETQYF. In nucleotides, the CDR3 is TGTGCCAGCAGCGGATCCAGGGCTGAGACCCAGTACTTC.

This clonotype has a count of ten or more. The chain is built from TRBV6-5 and TRBJ2-5; D remains ambiguous. In germline, CDR1 is MNHEY, CDR2 SVGAGI. V was cut by 0 bases and J by 9 bases, with 2 bases left in between. The CDR3 sequence is 10 residues long. For the CDR3, the DNA is TGTGCCAGCAGTTACTCACCCCAGTACTTC. Its translation: CASSYSPQYF.

In nucleotides, the CDR3 is TGTGCCACCAGTGGCCGTCTCGACCGAGATACGCAGTATTTT. This sequence encodes CATSGRLDRDTQYF. The chain uses TRBV24-1 and TRBJ2-3; D gene ambiguous. Germline loops: CDR1 KGHDR, CDR2 SFDVKD. With 5 bases removed from V and 5 bases from J, the gap between germline ends came to 13 bases. The CDR3 is 14 amino acids.

This clonotype has only a few counts. The V gene is TRBV5-6, the J gene TRBJ2-7, with D unclear. The V gene lost 1 base and the J gene lost 2 bases, with 10 bases spanning the gap. The CDR3 is 14 residues long. Per germline, CDR1 SGHDT and CDR2 YYEEEE. CDR3 amino acids: CASSLLTRPYEQYF. CDR3 nucleotides: TGTGCCAGCAGCTTGCTGACCCGTCCCTACGAGCAGTACTTC.

This chain uses TRBV2 with TRBJ2-1, with 11 bases aligning to TRBD2. CDR3 length: 15 amino acids. V shed 6 bases and J 3 bases; nucleotides not matched to a gene: 4. From germline, CDR1 is SNHLY and CDR2 FYNNEI. As DNA, the CDR3 is TGTGCCAGCAGATCGACTAGCGGGAACTACAATGAGCAGTTCTTC. Its translation: CASRSTSGNYNEQFF.

This clonotype was observed a few times. CDR3 protein: CASNRQGFVTGELFF. The CDR3 region has the DNA TGTGCCAGCAACCGACAGGGGTTTGTCACCGGGGAGCTGTTTTTT. V gene TRBV12-3 or TRBV12-4 combines with J gene TRBJ2-2; 8 nucleotides line up with TRBD1. V dropped 7 bases and J dropped 4; count of bases not matched to a gene: 8. This CDR3 is 15 amino acids long.

This clonotype was observed at least ten times. The rearrangement links TRBV18 to TRBJ2-1, with 7 bases that match TRBD1. The V segment lost 5 bases and the J segment 0 bases; nucleotides outside the gene matches: 4. Germline V gene lookup returns CDR1 KGHSH and CDR2 LQKENI. The CDR3 consists of 15 residues. Written as DNA, the CDR3 is TGTGCCAGCTCAAAGAGGGGGCCCTCCTACAATGAGCAGTTCTTC. Translation gives CASSKRGPSYNEQFF.

V and J are TRBV9 and TRBJ2-2; 9 bases are a match to TRBD1. Germline CDR1 reads SGDLS; CDR2 reads YYNGEE. This CDR3 has 14 amino acids. V was clipped by 7 bases and J by 4 bases; unmatched bases: 5. The CDR3 DNA reads as TGTGCCAGCGAAGGGACAGGGTTCACCGGGGAGCTGTTTTTT. Protein sequence: CASEGTGFTGELFF.

This rearrangement joins TRBV20-1 to TRBJ2-5; possibly TRBD1 for D (5 bases). Trimming stripped 4 bases from V and 6 bases from J, with 12 bases between. Looked up from germline, CDR1 is DFQATT and CDR2 is SNEGSKA (reference sequence). The CDR3 loop spans 12 amino acids. DNA of the CDR3: TGCAGTGCTACCCAGGGTTCCAAGACCCAGTACTTC. It codes for CSATQGSKTQYF.

This clonotype was detected ten times or more. V gene TRBV29-1 combines with J gene TRBJ1-1; D is ambiguous. Germline values: CDR1 SQVTM, CDR2 ANQGSEA. The CDR3 is 12 amino acids. Deletions cut 3 bases from V and 7 bases from J, with 12 bases between. This chain's CDR3 is CSVDTWEVEAFF. For the CDR3, the DNA is TGCAGCGTTGACACCTGGGAGGTTGAAGCTTTCTTT.